This T cell receptor (beta chain) came from a study of blood T cell repertoires in COVID-19 (dated by TCRdb to 2020 to 2021). At the level of the whole study: The collaborator samples originated in the United States, Italy and Spain and spanned the acute and convalescent phases of COVID-19. The material from the prospective study consisted of cDNA or gDNA derived from T cells, B-cell-depleted T cells, or PBMCs. Deeply sampled blood TCRbeta repertoires from subjects exposed to, actively infected with, or recovered from COVID-19 were included in the dataset. A freely available public database, intended as a resource for researchers studying the immune response to SARS-CoV-2, is where the repertoires were released. Samples were obtained from the ongoing ImmuneRACE study (first 160 participants) and from 950 to 1,500 subjects provided by 6 global collaborators. Sample metadata almost always included a de-identified subject ID, COVID-19 status, age in years and sex. Where available, HLA class I and class II types were taken from metadata supplied by the sample provider and were not determined by assay-based typing.

TCRbeta CDR3 regions were amplified from genomic DNA by means of the immunoSEQ Assay, a bias-controlled multiplex PCR. Per the original workflow: The number of nucleated cells in each sample was estimated by amplification of reference gene primers within the assay. Sequence reads were collapsed and filtered to measure the absolute abundance of every unique TCRbeta CDR3 rearrangement. For each sample, productive Simpson clonality was calculated as the square root of Simpson's diversity index across productive rearrangements. Sourced from immuneACCESS, this table was stored by TCRdb with only in-frame sequences that have V and J called. A share of the clones is absent; for the studies checked, an unresolved V gene accounts for under half, and the remainder has no known explanation. Clone size and V and J calls were adopted from that table, with D and trimming inferred from the DNA. In this sample the table shows about 130,000 clones, approximately 84% of which occur a single time. 1.9% of the sample rests with the top ten.

What the work shows at the level of the full study, not this receptor alone: Clinical and demographic metadata were provided uncurated, with the amount varying by source and participant.

CDR1 and CDR2 (LNHNV, YYDKDF) derive from the germline V gene (reference sequence). V is pared back by 0 bases and J by 1 base, with 12 bases lying between the germline termini. The CDR3 holds 16 amino acids from the cysteine to the phenylalanine. CDR3 DNA only is kept here, 48 bases in frame from base 1. Each collaborating institution followed its own protocols to collect whole blood in K2EDTA tubes. For TCRbeta analysis, collaborator samples were shipped as frozen whole blood, as isolated PBMCs, or as DNA extracted from either sample type. As to this clone: The clone's antigen remains unknown. Per-nucleotide qualities are absent, and no much larger clonotype sits a single base away.

Recombination linked TRBV15 to TRBJ1-1; perhaps TRBD1 is the D gene, with 6 bases matching. Input material: peripheral blood. The TCR originated in a man aged 65 to 85 with acute or convalescent COVID-19. For the CDR3, the sequence is CATSRDAGAANTEAFF. The sequence in DNA is TGTGCCACCAGCAGAGACGCAGGGGCGGCGAACACTGAAGCTTTCTTT.